The rows below give T cell receptor beta chains drawn from one sample of a study of blood T cell repertoires in COVID-19. Profiled with immunoSEQ multiplex PCR; TCRdb holds only in-frame clones, not every one. The sample has 360,000 or so clones; about nine tenths are singletons. The sample consisted of PBMCs or T cells enriched from blood (not recorded which). Receptors originate from a woman aged 25 to 45 who had been exposed to COVID-19. Both conserved end residues are part of each CDR3. A D gene is named only where the DNA matches it firmly. A row's size may be missing; if present it is once, few, many or a size class.

d_call,v_call,j_call,clone_size,cdr3_aa,cdr3_nt
.,TRBV19,TRBJ2-7,.,CASSGAGSTYEQYF,TGTGCCAGTAGTGGAGCGGGCTCCACCTACGAGCAGTACTTC
.,TRBV10-2,TRBJ2-6,.,CASSEPAGANVLTF,TGCGCCAGCAGTGAGCCCGCTGGGGCCAACGTCCTGACTTTC
.,TRBV29-1,TRBJ2-1,.,CSVDHPGTVNNEQFF,TGCAGCGTTGACCATCCTGGGACTGTAAACAATGAGCAGTTCTTC
TRBD1,TRBV5-1,TRBJ2-2,.,CASSYRDRGAGELFF,TGCGCCAGCAGCTACCGGGACAGGGGGGCCGGGGAGCTGTTTTTT
.,TRBV7-9,TRBJ1-4,.,CASRRDSANNEKLFF,TGTGCCAGCAGGCGAGACAGCGCCAATAATGAAAAACTGTTTTTT
TRBD1,TRBV5-1,TRBJ2-1,.,CASSLEAGGRNEQFF,TGCGCCAGCAGCTTGGAGGCAGGGGGCAGAAATGAGCAGTTCTTC
.,TRBV3-1/TRBV3-2,TRBJ2-3,.,CASSFPKGRAQYF,TGTGCCAGCAGCTTCCCAAAGGGCAGGGCGCAGTATTTT
.,TRBV28,TRBJ1-5,.,CASSFFGVGNQPQHF,TGTGCCAGCAGTTTCTTCGGAGTAGGCAATCAGCCCCAGCATTTT
TRBD2,TRBV2,TRBJ2-2,.,CASSGLAGGRAGELFF,TGTGCCAGCAGCGGACTAGCGGGAGGGCGGGCCGGGGAGCTGTTTTTT
.,TRBV28,TRBJ2-1,.,CASRQGGTVRFF,TGTGCCAGCCGGCAAGGGGGGACAGTTCGGTTCTTC
.,TRBV7-2,TRBJ2-7,.,CASSHPGLSYEQYF,TGTGCCAGCAGTCACCCGGGACTCTCCTACGAGCAGTACTTC
TRBD1,TRBV9,TRBJ1-2,once,CASSQWGQGDYGYTF,TGTGCCAGCAGCCAGTGGGGGCAGGGGGACTATGGCTACACCTTC
TRBD1,TRBV28,TRBJ1-5,.,CASRLQGDQPQHF,TGTGCCAGCAGATTACAGGGGGATCAGCCCCAGCATTTT
.,TRBV28,TRBJ2-2,.,CASSFQGGNTGELFF,TGTGCCAGCAGTTTCCAGGGCGGAAACACCGGGGAGCTGTTTTTT
.,TRBV12-5,TRBJ2-7,.,CASGFRTVLWDRGTDSYEQYF,TGTGCTAGTGGTTTCCGTACTGTTTTGTGGGACCGGGGGACCGACTCCTACGAGCAGTACTTC
.,TRBV19,TRBJ1-1,.,CASRNRDNGPAFF,TGTGCCAGTAGAAACCGGGACAACGGCCCGGCTTTCTTT
.,TRBV19,TRBJ2-1,.,CASTHRAPYNEQFF,TGTGCCAGTACCCACAGGGCACCCTACAATGAGCAGTTCTTC
.,TRBV7-3,TRBJ2-2,.,CASSSLESPTGELFF,TGTGCCAGCAGCTCACTCGAGTCGCCCACCGGGGAGCTGTTTTTT
.,TRBV10-3,TRBJ1-2,.,CAISESPGYGYTF,TGTGCCATCAGTGAGTCGCCGGGTTATGGCTACACCTTC
.,TRBV28,TRBJ1-1,.,CASHRDTEAFF,TGTGCCAGCCACAGGGACACTGAAGCTTTCTTT
TRBD2,TRBV5-1,TRBJ2-2,.,CASKERGDTGELFF,TGCGCCAGCAAGGAGCGGGGGGACACCGGGGAGCTGTTTTTT
TRBD1,TRBV7-9,TRBJ1-2,few,CASTRQGSGGYTF,TGTGCCAGCACCCGACAGGGTTCGGGAGGCTACACCTTC
TRBD1,TRBV15,TRBJ1-2,.,CATSRDGTVANYGYTF,TGTGCCACCAGCAGAGATGGGACAGTAGCTAACTATGGCTACACCTTC
TRBD1,TRBV19,TRBJ1-5,once,CASPQTGGRSNQPQHF,TGTGCCAGTCCTCAAACAGGGGGCCGAAGCAATCAGCCCCAGCATTTT
TRBD2,TRBV11-3,TRBJ2-7,.,CASSPGTRAHEQYF,TGTGCCAGCAGCCCTGGGACTAGGGCCCACGAGCAGTACTTC
.,TRBV12-5,TRBJ2-7,.,CASGSAYEQYF,TGTGCTAGCGGGTCTGCCTACGAGCAGTACTTC
.,TRBV4-1,TRBJ2-3,.,CASSQDPSTDTQYF,TGCGCCAGCAGCCAAGATCCTAGCACAGATACGCAGTATTTT
.,TRBV2,TRBJ2-1,.,CACGNGAGVTEQFF,TGTGCCTGCGGGAATGGGGCCGGGGTCACTGAGCAGTTCTTC
TRBD1,TRBV7-3,TRBJ1-1,.,CASSPDRGGNTEAFF,TGTGCCAGCAGCCCCGACAGGGGCGGTAACACTGAAGCTTTCTTT
.,TRBV3-1/TRBV3-2,TRBJ1-2,.,CASSPSRAGDYGYTF,TGTGCCAGCAGCCCGAGTAGGGCCGGGGACTATGGCTACACCTTC
TRBD2,TRBV7-3,TRBJ2-2,.,CASSLPGTSGSNTGELFF,TGTGCCAGCAGCTTGCCCGGGACTAGCGGATCGAACACCGGGGAGCTGTTTTTT
.,TRBV5-1,TRBJ1-5,once,CASSLDSNQPQHF,TGCGCCAGCAGCTTGGACAGTAATCAGCCCCAGCATTTT
TRBD1,TRBV5-6,TRBJ2-2,.,CASSLLRTGMNTGELFF,TGTGCCAGCAGCTTGCTCCGGACAGGGATGAACACCGGGGAGCTGTTTTTT
.,TRBV18,TRBJ2-4,.,CASSPQGDIQYF,TGTGCCAGCTCACCACAGGGGGACATTCAGTACTTC
TRBD1,TRBV18,TRBJ2-7,few,CASSPVQGAPYEQYF,TGTGCCAGCTCACCGGTCCAGGGGGCGCCCTACGAGCAGTACTTC